This T cell receptor (beta chain) was obtained from a study of blood T cell repertoires in COVID-19. Overall study context: Donors in the United States, Italy and Spain gave samples during acute or convalescent COVID-19. The cDNA or gDNA used as material had been derived from T cells, B-cell-depleted T cells, or PBMCs.

In the authors' methods: Amplification from reference gene primers served as the basis for estimated nucleated cell counts. Generated by immunoSEQ multiplex PCR, the TCRdb table keeps only in-frame clones and is missing some. V, J and clone size are those of that table, while D and trimming were read from the DNA. The sample records roughly 150,000 clones, 65% to 85% being singletons. Germline V lookup: CDR1 LGHNA, CDR2 YNFKEQ. Trimming stripped 1 base from V and 0 bases from J, with 4 bases between. The CDR3 is 14 amino acids. This clone has just a few counts. The TCR originated in a woman of 80 years or more with acute or convalescent COVID-19. Sequences were obtained from peripheral blood. The chain couples TRBV4-2 to TRBJ2-1, with D uncertain. CDR3 nucleotide sequence: TGTGCCAGCAGCCAAGGGCTCTCCTACAATGAGCAGTTCTTC. It yields the protein CASSQGLSYNEQFF.